This T cell receptor beta chain was sequenced in a study of blood T cell repertoires in COVID-19. Across the whole study: Specimens from acute and convalescent COVID-19 originated in the United States, Italy and Spain.

Original processing notes: Amplified reference gene primers provided the basis for estimating nucleated cell counts. TCRdb's copy holds only in-frame clones and misses some; the assay was immunoSEQ multiplex PCR. V, J and clone size derive from that table, while D and trimming were established from the DNA sequence. The profile shows about 80,000 clones, approximately 78% of them singletons. The V and J ends lost 5 bases and 1 base, in that order; junction bases with no gene match: 8. CDR3 length: 16 amino acids. Germline loops: CDR1 SGHNT, CDR2 YENEEA. The TCR sequence derives from a human donor in a cohort sampled during active COVID-19. The V gene is TRBV11-3, the J gene TRBJ2-3; 8 bases are a match to TRBD2. Source material: peripheral blood. CDR3 nucleotide sequence: TGTGCCAGCAGCCTTGGGACCGGGGGGGGCACAGATACGCAGTATTTT. Encoded protein: CASSLGTGGGTDTQYF.